The next 8 T cell receptor beta chains were all read from a single sample in a study of tumor-infiltrating lymphocytes in primary liver carcinoma. From unsorted bulk tissue weighing roughly 17-34 mg, DNA and RNA were co-extracted. Using a constant-region primer together with ProtoScript II reverse transcriptase, TCR beta cDNA was made from around 0.55 ug of total RNA. Employing slightly modified ARM-PCR, three nested multiplex PCR rounds were run, and these gave rise to the TCR beta libraries. Both of the initial two PCR rounds ran for about 11 cycles and employed TRBV1-TRBV30 forward primers alongside a C-beta reverse primer. One entry per CDR3 protein results from TCRdb running MiXCR on the multiplex PCR reads. The sample lists about 190,000 distinct CDR3 sequences; around four fifths were seen once. The sample consisted of tumor tissue from primary liver carcinoma. The receptors originated from a man in his forties or fifties with primary liver carcinoma and hepatitis B virus infection.

Points on this clonotype: The junction departs from germline at one end; a sequencing error may be responsible. This sequence joins TRBV6-2 or TRBV6-3 and TRBJ2-7; the match to TRBD1 covers 9 bases. The CDR3 length is 14 residues. Germline CDR1 and CDR2: MNHEY and SVGEGT. CDR3 loop: CASNLRDRAHEQYF. CDR3 sequence (DNA): TGTGCCAGCAACCTCCGGGACAGGGCCCATGAGCAATACTTC.

Turning to this clonotype: Germline and junction disagree at one end, which may indicate a read error. The rearrangement uses TRBV30 and TRBJ2-2; D is possibly TRBD1 or TRBD2 (5 bases each). The germline V gene has CDR1 GTSNPN and CDR2 SVGIG (reference sequence). This CDR3 has 14 amino acids. The CDR3 spells CACRGQEDTGEPFF. The CDR3 DNA follows: TGTGCCTGTAGAGGTCAGGAGGACACCGGGGAGCCGTTTTTT.

Only one count was recorded for this clonotype. Given a much more abundant clone one base away, this may be a read error. This sequence joins TRBV7-9 and TRBJ1-2; D not certain. Germline V gives CDR1 SEHNR, CDR2 FQNEAQ (reference sequence). This CDR3 region has 14 residues. The CDR3 protein is CASSFRLGWDGYNF. Written as DNA, the CDR3 is TGTGCCAGCAGCTTTCGTCTGGGCTGGGATGGCTACAACTTC.

V usage is TRBV6-1 and J usage is TRBJ2-5, with TRBD2 as a possible D gene (5 bases). This CDR3 contains 15 residues. V gave up 7 bases and J gave up 3 bases, with 18 bases separating them. Germline lookup yields CDR1 MNHNS and CDR2 SASEGT. DNA of the CDR3: TGTGCCAGCATGCATGGACTTGCGGAAGAAGAGACCCAGTACTTC. It yields the protein CASMHGLAEEETQYF.

With respect to this clonotype: Sequence at one end of the junction differs from germline and may be a read error. The chain uses TRBV29-1 and TRBJ2-4, with D hard to call. Germline V gene lookup returns CDR1 SQVTM and CDR2 ANQGSEA. The CDR3 covers 13 residues. The CDR3 sequence is CSVEPDMGDIQYF. The CDR3 DNA sequence: TGCAGCGTAGAACCCGACATGGGCGACATTCAATACTTC.

About this clonotype itself: The germline gene is not matched at one end of the junction; a read error may be the cause. V usage is TRBV6-5 and J usage is TRBJ1-2; no clear D. This CDR3 comprises 11 residues. Germline-derived CDR1 and CDR2 are MNHEY and SVGAGI. This CDR3 reads CASTGDYGYTF. As DNA, the CDR3 is TGTGCCAGCACAGGAGACTATGGTTACACCTTC.

Of note for this clonotype: The CDR3 end shows no conserved phenylalanine or tryptophan, and so a read error is likely. The CDR3 DNA reads TGTGCCAGCGGCCCGAGGGTCTCCGGACTGAACACTGAAGCTTTCATT. This encodes CASGPRVSGLNTEAFI. The V gene is TRBV4-2, the J gene TRBJ1-1; D uncertain. The germline V gene has CDR1 LGHNA and CDR2 YNFKEQ. Trimming cost V 8 bases and J 0 bases, with 19 bases left between them. The CDR3 is made up of 16 amino acids.

The chain uses TRBV4-3 and TRBJ2-5, with 11 nucleotides matching TRBD2. J gave up 5 bases and V 1 base, and 9 bases lay outside the gene matches. Germline CDR1 and CDR2: LGHNA and YSLEER. The CDR3 is 17 amino acids. This CDR3 reads CASSQAGSGRAGETQYF. CDR3 DNA sequence: TGCGCCAGCAGCCAAGCGGGTAGCGGGAGGGCTGGTGAGACCCAGTACTTC.